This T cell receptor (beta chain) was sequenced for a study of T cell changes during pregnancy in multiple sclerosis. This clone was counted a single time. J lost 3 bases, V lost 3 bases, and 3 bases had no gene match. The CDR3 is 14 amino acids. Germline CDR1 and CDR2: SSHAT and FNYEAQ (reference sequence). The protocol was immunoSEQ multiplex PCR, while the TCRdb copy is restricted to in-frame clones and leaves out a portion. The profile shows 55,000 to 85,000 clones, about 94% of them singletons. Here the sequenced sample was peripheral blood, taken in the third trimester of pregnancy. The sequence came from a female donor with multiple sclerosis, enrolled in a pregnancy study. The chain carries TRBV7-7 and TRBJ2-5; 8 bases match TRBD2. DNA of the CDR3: TGTGCCAGCAGCTTGTACGGGGGGGAAGAGACCCAGTACTTC. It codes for CASSLYGGEETQYF.